The following is a T cell receptor (beta chain) sequence with its context. As yet, its antigen is unknown. These data come from a study of CD8+CD57+ T cells in acquired aplastic anemia. Whole-study results and caveats: Patients showed no significant difference from controls in CD8+ Simpson's diversity.

CD8+CD57+ cell expansion had been shown by flow cytometry in patients chosen for sequencing. The use of genomic DNA as template underpinned the TCR beta VDJ and CDR3 profiling. Using its own MiXCR run on the reads, TCRdb lists one record per CDR3 protein. The sample holds approximately 470,000 distinct CDR3 sequences, around 33% seen once. From germline, CDR1 is SEHNR and CDR2 FQNEAQ (reference sequence). V lost 4 bases to trimming and J lost 7 bases, with 8 bases between them. The CDR3 runs 12 residues. The specimen was sorted CD4+, CD8+, or CD8+CD57+ T cells (not recorded which) from PBMCs. This TCR came from a human donor with aplastic anemia. V and J are TRBV7-9 and TRBJ1-5, with D unresolved. The CDR3 nucleotides read TGTGCCAGCAGCTCCCGAGGACAGCCCCAGCATTTT. This sequence encodes CASSSRGQPQHF.